This entry lists 23 T cell receptor beta chains sequenced from one sample in a study of identical twins. TCRdb fed the 5' RACE reads into MiXCR, producing one record per CDR3 protein. In the table there are more than 1.5 million distinct CDR3 sequences, 25% to 35% of which are singletons. Material: cord blood. The receptors were sampled from a newborn girl in good health.

The CDR3 DNA reads TGTGCCAGCAGTTCACCCCAGGGCCGGGACATTCAGTACTTC. Protein product: CASSSPQGRDIQYF. The chain links TRBV12-3 or TRBV12-4 to TRBJ2-4, with D possibly TRBD1 on 5 matching bases. The V gene lost 4 bases and the J gene lost 8 bases, with 15 bases spanning the gap. There are 14 residues in the CDR3.

In this sample, this clonotype turned up a few times. The chain couples TRBV27 to TRBJ2-3; D perhaps matches TRBD2 (5 bases). V was shortened by 7 bases and J by 5 bases, with 16 bases between the two germline ends. CDR1 MNHEY and CDR2 SMNVEV come from the germline V gene (reference sequence). This CDR3 contains 14 residues. In DNA form, the CDR3 reads TGTGCCAGCACGAAACTAGGGAACCAAGATACGCAGTATTTT. The encoded protein is CASTKLGNQDTQYF.

The gene calls are TRBV5-5 and TRBJ1-5; D gene unclear. CDR1 SGHKS and CDR2 YYEKEE come from the germline V gene (reference sequence). The CDR3 is 15 amino acids. Between the trimmed V and J ends, which lost 3 bases and 8 bases, there was a span of 18 bases. CDR3 DNA sequence: TGTGCCAGCAGCTATGACGCGGGCAGGAATAAGCCCCAGCATTTT. Protein product: CASSYDAGRNKPQHF.

A remark on this clonotype: A much larger clone lies one base from this, so it may be a read error. V gene TRBV6-5 combines with J gene TRBJ2-3; 7 positions match TRBD1. The CDR3 spans 14 residues. Germline V gene lookup returns CDR1 MNHEY and CDR2 SVGAGI. This CDR3 is CAGSYTGGTDTQYF. In DNA, the CDR3 is TGTGCCGGCAGTTACACAGGGGGCACAGATACGCAGTATTTT.

This clonotype was observed many times. This chain connects TRBV28 to TRBJ2-7, with D unresolved. CDR3 length: 13 amino acids. CDR1 and CDR2 (germline): MDHEN, SYDVKM. With 6 bases removed from V and 3 bases from J, the gap between germline ends came to 12 bases. The CDR3 nucleotides read TGTGCCAGCAGGGTAGGGTTTGGCTACGAGCAGTACTTC. Translation: CASRVGFGYEQYF.

V is TRBV6-1 and J is TRBJ1-2, with 11 bases matching TRBD1. Germline V gene sequence: CDR1 MNHNS, CDR2 SASEGT. CDR3 length: 15 residues. Trimming cost V 0 bases and J 4 bases; bases outside gene matches: 1. Here the CDR3 reads CASSEAGTGGYGYTF. The CDR3 DNA follows: TGTGCCAGCAGTGAAGCGGGGACAGGGGGCTATGGCTACACCTTC.

As for this clonotype: One end of the junction does not line up with germline, which may come from a read error. The chain recombines TRBV14 with TRBJ1-6, with D uncertain. CDR3 length: 13 residues. Germline CDR1 and CDR2: SGHDN and FVKESK. Here the CDR3 reads CASSHTENSPPHF. CDR3 bases: TGTGCCAGCAGCCATACGGAGAATTCACCCCCCCACTTT.

The CDR3 loop reads CASNPPRTGQNTEAFF. CDR3 bases: TGTGCCAGCAACCCCCCCCGGACAGGCCAAAACACTGAAGCTTTCTTT. The rearrangement links TRBV7-9 to TRBJ1-1; 7 bases agree with TRBD1. The germline V gene encodes CDR1 SEHNR and CDR2 FQNEAQ (reference sequence). Trimming removed 7 bases from V and 2 bases from J; junction bases left unmatched: 13. The CDR3 length is 16 residues.

The genes are TRBV20-1 and TRBJ1-2; perhaps TRBD1 as D (5 bases). V shed 0 bases and J shed 4 bases, with 15 bases lying between them. The CDR3 contains 15 residues. Germline lookup yields CDR1 DFQATT and CDR2 SNEGSKA (reference sequence). The CDR3 sequence is CSARDRLGAPYGYTF. Written as DNA, the CDR3 is TGCAGTGCTAGAGATCGGCTCGGGGCGCCCTATGGCTACACCTTC.

This clonotype was observed a few times. The genes are TRBV12-3 or TRBV12-4 and TRBJ2-7, with 7 bases lining up with TRBD2. V was pared by 5 bases and J by 2 bases, with 9 bases of the junction left unmatched. CDR3 length: 15 residues. CDR3 sequence reads: CASSARTSWTYEQYF. The CDR3 nucleotides read TGTGCCAGCAGTGCCCGGACTAGTTGGACCTACGAGCAGTACTTC.

This clonotype was seen a few times. The gene calls are TRBV5-5 and TRBJ2-3; D is uncertain. Germline assignment: CDR1 SGHKS and CDR2 YYEKEE (reference sequence). V was cut by 2 bases and J by 3 bases, with 19 bases left in between. This CDR3 contains 17 residues. As DNA, the CDR3 is TGTGCCAGCAGCTTCGCTGGGGTTATTAGTAATACAGATACGCAGTATTTT. This translates into CASSFAGVISNTDTQYF.

The chain carries TRBV14 and TRBJ2-4; D gene uncertain. Per germline, CDR1 SGHDN and CDR2 FVKESK. The ends were cut back, 1 base at V and 1 base at J, with 11 bases in the middle. The CDR3 runs 16 residues. The CDR3 DNA reads TGTGCCAGCAGCCAAGGAGGAACCCTCGCCAAAAACATTCAGTACTTC. This translates into CASSQGGTLAKNIQYF.

The chain carries TRBV7-9 and TRBJ1-3, with D unresolved. Germline V gives CDR1 SEHNR, CDR2 FQNEAQ (reference sequence). CDR3 length: 14 amino acids. The V and J ends lost 2 bases and 3 bases respectively, with 8 bases between them. In DNA form, the CDR3 reads TGTGCCAGCAGCTTAACGGGCCGTGGAAACACCATATATTTT. It codes for CASSLTGRGNTIYF. Full variable domain (remainder filled in from reference TRBV7-9 and TRBJ1-3): DTGVSQNPRHKITKRGQNVTFRCDPISEHNRLYWYRQTLGQGPEFLTYFQNEAQLEKSRLLSDRFSAERPKGSFSTLEIQRTEQGDSAMYLCASSLTGRGNTIYFGEGSWLTVV.

The sample holds many counts of this clonotype. The genes are TRBV20-1 and TRBJ2-7; 7 bases match TRBD2. The CDR3 length is 14 residues. Trimming cost V 2 bases and J 0 bases; bases outside gene matches: 4. Germline CDR1 is DFQATT and CDR2 is SNEGSKA (reference sequence). CDR3 DNA: TGCAGTGCTAGAATGACGGGGGGCTCCTACGAGCAGTACTTC. Translated: CSARMTGGSYEQYF.

The CDR3 DNA reads TGTGCCAGCAGCCAAGGGGGGGCCTTCACAGATACGCAGTATTTT. This gives the protein CASSQGGAFTDTQYF. This sequence joins TRBV3-1 and TRBJ2-3; the D gene could be TRBD1 or TRBD2 (6 bases each). Germline CDR1 LGHDT, CDR2 YNNKEL (reference sequence). Trimming shortened V by 1 base and J by 2 bases, and 10 bases separated the two germline ends. The CDR3 is 15 amino acids.

This clonotype was detected a few times. The V gene is TRBV12-3 or TRBV12-4, the J gene TRBJ2-7; the D is unclear. V was trimmed by 6 bases and J by 0 bases, leaving 6 bases between them. The CDR3 has 12 residues. This CDR3 is CASRKNSYEQYF. The CDR3 region has the DNA TGTGCCAGCAGGAAAAACTCCTACGAGCAGTACTTC.

This clonotype occurred a few times. The V call is TRBV4-1, the J call TRBJ2-3, with 10 nucleotides matching TRBD1. Germline V lookup: CDR1 MGHRA, CDR2 YSYEKL. V lost 4 bases to trimming and J lost 1 base; unmatched junction nucleotides: 5. The CDR3 consists of 16 residues. The CDR3, as DNA: TGCGCCAGCAGCCCTCGACAGGGGGCGGGCACAGATACGCAGTATTTT. It translates to CASSPRQGAGTDTQYF.

As regards this clonotype: A read error may account for a junction end that differs from germline. The chain joins TRBV18 to TRBJ2-1; weak D call: TRBD2 (6 bases). This CDR3 comprises 15 residues. Looked up from germline, CDR1 is KGHSH and CDR2 is LQKENI. The CDR3: CAGSRTIFFNVEQFF. Here the CDR3 DNA reads TGTGCCGGCTCACGGACTATTTTTTTTAACGTCGAGCAGTTCTTC.

The chain couples TRBV20-1 to TRBJ2-7; no reliable D call. The CDR3 consists of 13 residues. Deletions cut 6 bases from V and 2 bases from J, with 14 bases between. Germline lookup yields CDR1 DFQATT and CDR2 SNEGSKA (reference sequence). The CDR3 region is CSATGQKAYEQYF. The CDR3 bases are TGCAGTGCAACCGGGCAGAAAGCCTACGAGCAGTACTTC.

The genes are TRBV27 and TRBJ2-3; tentatively, D is TRBD2 (5 bases). Trimming cost V 0 bases and J 6 bases, with 13 bases left between them. Germline-derived CDR1 and CDR2 are MNHEY and SMNVEV (reference sequence). The CDR3 is 15 amino acids. The CDR3 region is CASSLSSLADDTQYF. CDR3 sequence (DNA): TGTGCCAGCAGTTTATCATCTCTAGCCGACGATACGCAGTATTTT.

The table lists this clonotype with a few counts. The chain recombines TRBV13 with TRBJ2-1; D gene ambiguous. V shed 6 bases and J shed 8 bases, with 14 bases lying between them. Germline CDR1 and CDR2: PRHDT and FYEKMQ (reference sequence). CDR3 size: 13 residues. CDR3 sequence: CASSLSRRDEQFF. The CDR3 bases are TGTGCCAGCAGTCTAAGCCGTAGGGATGAGCAGTTCTTC. Drawing the rest from reference TRBV13 and TRBJ2-1, the complete variable domain is AAGVIQSPRHLIKEKRETATLKCYPIPRHDTVYWYQQGPGQDPQFLISFYEKMQSDKGSIPDRFSAQQFSDYHSELNMSSLELGDSALYFCASSLSRRDEQFFGPGTRLTVL.

This clonotype was found a few times. The rearrangement uses TRBV20-1 and TRBJ2-5; 9 bases are shared with TRBD1. The CDR3 sequence is 13 residues long. Trimming cost V 1 base and J 5 bases; bases outside gene matches: 2. Per germline, CDR1 DFQATT and CDR2 SNEGSKA (reference sequence). The CDR3 here is CSARAGQGETQYF. CDR3 DNA: TGCAGTGCTAGAGCAGGACAGGGGGAGACCCAGTACTTC.

The chain has TRBV20-1 and TRBJ2-7, with 11 bases matching TRBD2. Germline V gene sequence: CDR1 DFQATT, CDR2 SNEGSKA (reference sequence). The CDR3 contains 14 residues. V lost 3 bases, J lost 7 bases, and 8 bases stayed unmatched. The CDR3 DNA follows: TGCAGTGCTAGGGGTAGCGGGGGGGCAATTGAGCAGTACTTC. Translating gives CSARGSGGAIEQYF.